This T cell receptor (beta chain) is from a study of shared clonotypes between healthy human individuals. CDR1 is SGHRS and CDR2 is YFSETQ in the germline V gene. Trimming took 3 bases from V and 5 from J; bases not matched to a gene: 7. This CDR3 comprises 17 residues. Broader study findings: Non-shared clonotypes were found to have lower generation probabilities than the clonotypes that were shared by all four of the sorted-subset donors.

Sorted-subset replicate PCRs used around 0.2 ug DNA, approximately 30,000 T cell genomes. Only in-frame clones appear in the TCRdb table, and some are missing; sequencing was by immunoSEQ multiplex PCR. The table records 2,500,000 or so clones, 85% to 95% of them present only once. With respect to this clone: Its specificity is not known.

The sequenced material came from naive CD4+ T cells from PBMCs. Indicated subset: CD45RA+ positively selected. The origin of this receptor is a man aged 18 to 35 in good health. Some clones in this sample may be carry-over from other donors' samples. The J gene is TRBJ2-5, the V gene TRBV5-1, with 16 bases that match TRBD2. The DNA of the CDR3 is TGCGCCAGCAGCTCCGGGACTAGCGGGAGGGCCCTGGAGACCCAGTACTTC. Amino acids: CASSSGTSGRALETQYF.